This T cell receptor beta chain was documented in a study of blood T cell repertoires in COVID-19. Turning to the study itself: Whether acute or convalescent, the COVID-19 samples came from the United States, Italy and Spain.

As processed by the authors: Nucleated cell counts were estimated from reference gene primer amplification. Clones were sequenced by immunoSEQ multiplex PCR, and TCRdb holds only the in-frame ones, with some missing. Clone size and the V and J calls come from that table; the DNA yielded D and trimming. Altogether some 160,000 clones are present, roughly three quarters being singletons, with the ten largest covering about 4%. The CDR3 is made up of 16 amino acids. The TCR originated in a man in his sixties with acute or convalescent COVID-19. The sample comprised peripheral blood. The chain is built from TRBV12-2 and TRBJ2-1; the table gives TRBD2 as D, unverified against the DNA. TRBV12-2 is listed as a pseudogene. CDR3 sequence (DNA): TGTGCAAGTCGCTTAGGGACTAGCGACTCCTACAATGAGCAGTTCTTC. Its protein is CASRLGTSDSYNEQFF.